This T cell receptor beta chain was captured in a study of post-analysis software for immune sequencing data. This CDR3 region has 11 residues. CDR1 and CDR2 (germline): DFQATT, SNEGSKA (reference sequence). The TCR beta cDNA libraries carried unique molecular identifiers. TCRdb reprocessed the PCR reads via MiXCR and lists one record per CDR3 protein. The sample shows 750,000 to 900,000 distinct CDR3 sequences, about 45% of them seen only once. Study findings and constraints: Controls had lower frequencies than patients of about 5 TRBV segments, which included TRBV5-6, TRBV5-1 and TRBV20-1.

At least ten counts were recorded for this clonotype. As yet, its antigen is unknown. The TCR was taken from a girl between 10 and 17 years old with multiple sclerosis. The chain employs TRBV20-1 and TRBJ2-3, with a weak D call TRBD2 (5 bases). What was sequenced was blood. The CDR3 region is CSARVTDTQYF. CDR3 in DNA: TGCAGCGCGCGGGTCACAGATACGCAGTATTTT.